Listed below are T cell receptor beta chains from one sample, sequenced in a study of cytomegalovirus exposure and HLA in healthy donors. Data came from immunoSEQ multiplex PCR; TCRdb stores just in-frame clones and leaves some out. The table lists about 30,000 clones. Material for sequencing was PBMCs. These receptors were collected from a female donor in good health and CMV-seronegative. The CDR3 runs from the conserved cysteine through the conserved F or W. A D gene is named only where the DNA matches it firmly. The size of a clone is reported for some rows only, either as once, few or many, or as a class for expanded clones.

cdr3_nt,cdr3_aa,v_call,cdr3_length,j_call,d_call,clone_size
TGCGCCAGCAGCTCATGGGGACTAAAACCTTCCTACGAGCAGTACTTC,CASSSWGLKPSYEQYF,TRBV5-1,16,TRBJ2-7,TRBD2,NA
TGTGCCAGCAGTTCTAAACCGGGAACCACCGGGGAGCTGTTTTTT,CASSSKPGTTGELFF,TRBV6-5,15,TRBJ2-2,NA,NA
TGTGCCAGCAGTTCCGTCTACAATGAGCAGTTCTTC,CASSSVYNEQFF,TRBV6-5,12,TRBJ2-1,NA,NA
TGTGCCAGCAGCCCTGGGACAGGGGCCCAAGAGACCCAGTACTTC,CASSPGTGAQETQYF,TRBV7-9,15,TRBJ2-5,TRBD1,NA
TGCAGCGTACCGGGACATGGCCAAGAGACCCAGTACTTC,CSVPGHGQETQYF,TRBV29-1,13,TRBJ2-5,NA,NA
TGCGCCAGCAGCTTGGTGGCAGGGGCTGTGAACACTGAAGCTTTCTTT,CASSLVAGAVNTEAFF,TRBV5-1,16,TRBJ1-1,NA,NA
TGTGCCAGCAGCTTAAGAGGGGTGACAGGGATCATGAACACTGAAGCTTTCTTT,CASSLRGVTGIMNTEAFF,TRBV7-2,18,TRBJ1-1,TRBD1,NA
TGTGCCAGCAGCTTGGGGGGGGGAGACACTGAAGCTTTCTTT,CASSLGGGDTEAFF,TRBV13,14,TRBJ1-1,NA,NA
TGTGCCAGTACCCCATTTGGGGGCTCTCATAGTGAAGCTTTCTTT,CASTPFGGSHSEAFF,TRBV19,15,TRBJ1-1,NA,medium-sized
TGTGCCAGCAGCCGTACCGGGACAGGGTGGGCCTACGAGCAGTACTTC,CASSRTGTGWAYEQYF,TRBV28,16,TRBJ2-7,TRBD1,NA
TGCGCCAGCAGCTCTTCCGGGACAGGGACTGAAGCTTTCTTT,CASSSSGTGTEAFF,TRBV5-1,14,TRBJ1-1,TRBD1,NA
TGTGCCAGCAGTGCCGACTATGGCTACACCTTC,CASSADYGYTF,TRBV2,11,TRBJ1-2,NA,NA
TGTGCCAGCAGTGGCCCACGACCTAGAGGTTACACCTTC,CASSGPRPRGYTF,TRBV28,13,TRBJ1-2,NA,NA
TGTGCCAGCAGTGAAGGGGACAGGCGGCACCAGCATTTT,CASSEGDRRHQHF,TRBV6-1,13,TRBJ1-5,TRBD1,NA
TGTGCCAGCAGCTCGGGACTTGCGGTTGGTGAAAAACTGTTTTTT,CASSSGLAVGEKLFF,TRBV5-5,15,TRBJ1-4,NA,NA
TGTGCCAGCAGTGAAAGGGACAGGGCTTTAAAACTGTTTTTT,CASSERDRALKLFF,TRBV2,14,TRBJ1-4,TRBD1,NA
TGTGCCAGCAGCAAAACCTTGGGGGCAGGGGTGAACACTGAAGCTTTCTTT,CASSKTLGAGVNTEAFF,TRBV5-8,17,TRBJ1-1,NA,NA
TGTGCCAGCAGTTCTGCCCCGCACGGGACAGGGGCCGAGCAGTACTTC,CASSSAPHGTGAEQYF,TRBV13,16,TRBJ2-7,TRBD1,NA
TGCGCCAGCAGCTTGGCAACAGGGATGAGCGCCTACGAGCAGTACTTC,CASSLATGMSAYEQYF,TRBV5-1,16,TRBJ2-7,NA,NA
TGTGCCAGCAGCTTGGACGGCTATGGCTACACCTTC,CASSLDGYGYTF,TRBV5-6,12,TRBJ1-2,NA,NA
TGTGCCAGCAGCGTCTCGGACAGAATCAATAATTCACCCCTCCACTTT,CASSVSDRINNSPLHF,TRBV7-9,16,TRBJ1-6,NA,NA
TGCGCCAGCAGTCTGTCCCCGACAGGGGGTGCCTACGAGCAGTACTTC,CASSLSPTGGAYEQYF,TRBV4-1,16,TRBJ2-7,TRBD1,NA
TGTGCCAGCAGCTTAGGTGGGGGGGCGGATGAGCAGTACTTC,CASSLGGGADEQYF,TRBV7-8,14,TRBJ2-7,NA,NA
TGTGCCAGCAGCGAAAAACCTTGGGGGGACACTGAAGCTTTCTTT,CASSEKPWGDTEAFF,TRBV5-4,15,TRBJ1-1,NA,NA
TGTGCCAGCAGCTTAGGCGGGGATCCGACTCATTATGGCTACACCTTC,CASSLGGDPTHYGYTF,TRBV11-1,16,TRBJ1-2,NA,NA
TGTGCCAGCAGCCGAGGGGGGAACACTGAAGCTTTCTTT,CASSRGGNTEAFF,TRBV6-5,13,TRBJ1-1,NA,NA
TGTGCCAGCAGGGCGGATGGGGGAGGGGGCTACACCTTC,CASRADGGGGYTF,TRBV6-1,13,TRBJ1-2,NA,NA
TGTGCCAGCAGCCAAGAATTCATGAACACTGAAGCTTTCTTT,CASSQEFMNTEAFF,TRBV14,14,TRBJ1-1,NA,NA
TGTGCCAGCAGCTTACAGGGGAATGAAAAACTGTTTTTT,CASSLQGNEKLFF,TRBV7-2,13,TRBJ1-4,NA,NA
TGTGCCAGCAGCTTACCTGGACTAGCGGGGGAGCCGTCCGAGCAGTACTTC,CASSLPGLAGEPSEQYF,TRBV5-4,17,TRBJ2-7,TRBD2,NA
TGTGCCAGCTCCAGAAGTGGAAACACCATATATTTT,CASSRSGNTIYF,TRBV6-5,12,TRBJ1-3,NA,NA
TGTGCCAGCAGCCCCCCCCGGGGATCTGGCTACACCTTC,CASSPPRGSGYTF,TRBV5-6,13,TRBJ1-2,NA,NA
TGTGCCAGCAGCACCCGGGTGGCAGATACGCAGTATTTT,CASSTRVADTQYF,TRBV6-5,13,TRBJ2-3,NA,NA
TGTGCCAGCCGACCTGTAGACAGAAATCAGCCCCAGCATTTT,CASRPVDRNQPQHF,TRBV2,14,TRBJ1-5,NA,NA
TGTGCCAGCAGTGACTCGGCAGGCAGCACCGGGGAGCTGTTTTTT,CASSDSAGSTGELFF,TRBV6-4,15,TRBJ2-2,NA,medium-sized
TGTGCCTTTGCTCCGGGCTCCTACAATGAGCAGTTCTTC,CAFAPGSYNEQFF,TRBV30,13,TRBJ2-1,NA,NA
TGCGCCAGCAGCTGGACAGGGAGGGACACTGAAGCTTTCTTT,CASSWTGRDTEAFF,TRBV5-1,14,TRBJ1-1,TRBD1,NA